The rows below give T cell receptor beta chains drawn from one sample of a study of metastatic and nonmetastatic thyroid tumors. Using MiXCR, TCRdb re-called clones from the PCR reads. Of around 34,000 clones in the sample, about a fifth are singletons; the top ten hold 3%. The sequenced material came from tumor tissue. The receptors here all came from a male donor with papillary thyroid cancer or a benign thyroid nodule (not recorded which). Some clones in this sample may be carry-over from other donors' samples. Both conserved end residues are part of each CDR3. The order of the fields is D gene, V gene, CDR3 length, clone size, J gene, CDR3 protein, CDR3 DNA. A D gene is named only where the DNA matches it firmly. The listing skips clone size in some rows; elsewhere it reads once, few, many or a size class.

>NA|TRBV25-1|14|many|TRBJ1-2
CASSDARFNYGYTF
TGTGCCAGCAGTGATGCCCGATTTAACTATGGCTACACCTTC
>TRBD2|TRBV28|16|many|TRBJ2-1
CANSLGGGRTYNEQFF
TGTGCCAACAGCTTGGGGGGCGGGAGGACCTACAATGAGCAGTTCTTC
>NA|TRBV20-1|8|medium-sized|TRBJ1-1
CSAQDAFF
TGCAGTGCCCAGGACGCTTTCTTT
>NA|TRBV5-5|15|NA|TRBJ2-7
CASSASDIRSWEQYF
TGTGCCAGCAGCGCCTCAGACATCCGCTCTTGGGAGCAGTACTTC
>NA|TRBV24-1|14|many|TRBJ2-3
CATSDRGNTDTQYF
TGTGCCACCAGTGATCGAGGAAACACAGATACGCAGTATTTT
>TRBD1|TRBV6-5|14|few|TRBJ2-2
CASSYSRGTGELFF
TGTGCCAGCAGTTACTCGAGAGGAACAGGGGAGCTGTTTTTC
>TRBD1|TRBV19|13|medium-sized|TRBJ1-1
CASSITQGAEAFF
TGTGCCAGTAGTATAACCCAGGGGGCTGAAGCTTTCTTT
>TRBD1|TRBV7-9|13|many|TRBJ2-1
CASSTTGGVEQFF
TGTGCCAGCAGCACGACAGGGGGCGTTGAGCAGTTCTTC
>TRBD2|TRBV6-1|15|few|TRBJ2-6
CASRGRAPVANVLTF
TGTGCCAGCAGAGGGAGGGCGCCTGTGGCCAACGTCCTGACTTTC
>NA|TRBV20-1|17|NA|TRBJ1-5
CSARPRDARYSNQPQHF
TGCAGTGCTAGGCCTCGGGACGCAAGATATAGCAATCAGCCCCAGCATTTT
>NA|TRBV6-2/TRBV6-3|12|many|TRBJ1-4
CASGTANEKLFF
TGTGCCAGCGGGACGGCTAATGAAAAACTGTTTTTT
>TRBD1|TRBV7-9|15|many|TRBJ2-5
CASSWGQGAGETQYF
TGTGCCAGCAGCTGGGGACAGGGGGCCGGGGAGACCCAGTACTTC
>NA|TRBV5-6|15|many|TRBJ2-5
CASSRWSVIQETQYF
TGTGCCAGCAGCAGATGGTCGGTAATACAAGAGACCCAGTACTTC
>NA|TRBV7-3|15|NA|TRBJ2-1
CASSLMQGTYNEQFF
TGTGCCAGCAGCTTAATGCAGGGAACCTACAATGAGCAGTTCTTC
>TRBD1|TRBV29-1|14|many|TRBJ1-6
CSASPRDRNSPLHF
TGCAGCGCATCCCCGAGGGACAGAAATTCACCCCTCCACTTT
>NA|TRBV2|13|many|TRBJ2-7
CASTGERTYEQYF
TGTGCCAGCACTGGCGAGCGAACCTACGAGCAGTACTTC
>NA|TRBV7-2|20|many|TRBJ1-5
CASSWKTRDAADASNQPQHF
TGTGCCAGCAGCTGGAAGACTCGGGACGCGGCAGACGCTAGCAATCAGCCCCAGCATTTT
>NA|TRBV15|17|few|TRBJ2-5
CATSRDRSLRGRETQYF
TGTGCCACCAGCAGAGATAGAAGCCTGAGAGGGAGAGAGACCCAGTACTTC
>NA|TRBV6-5|18|medium-sized|TRBJ1-2
CASSYIGQQGATNYGYTF
TGTGCCAGCAGTTACATAGGACAGCAAGGGGCCACTAACTATGGCTACACCTTC
>TRBD2|TRBV28|16|many|TRBJ2-2
CASSIIAGVETGELFF
TGTGCCAGCAGTATCATAGCGGGAGTGGAAACCGGGGAGCTGTTTTTT
>NA|TRBV11-2|16|NA|TRBJ2-7
CASSAVRAGIRYEQYF
TGTGCCAGCAGCGCAGTTAGGGCAGGGATTCGGTACGAGCAGTACTTC
>NA|TRBV7-2|14|NA|TRBJ2-3
CASSSGLDTDTQYF
TGTGCCAGCAGCTCAGGACTCGACACAGATACGCAGTATTTT
>TRBD2|TRBV28|18|few|TRBJ2-5
CASSFSTSGSGGQETQYF
TGTGCCAGCAGTTTCTCTACTAGCGGGAGCGGGGGCCAAGAGACCCAGTACTTC
>NA|TRBV2|14|many|TRBJ1-6
CASIADSGSSPLHF
TGTGCCAGCATAGCAGATAGTGGCAGTTCACCCCTCCACTTT
>NA|TRBV20-1|13|NA|TRBJ1-1
CSARDGENTEASF
TGCAGTGCTAGAGATGGGGAAAACACTGAAGCTTCCTTT
>NA|TRBV2|13|many|TRBJ2-5
CASRLDHQETQYF
TGTGCCAGCAGGTTGGACCATCAAGAGACCCAGTACTTC
>NA|TRBV28|12|NA|TRBJ1-1
CASTGRPTEAFF
TGTGCCAGCACAGGGAGACCCACTGAAGCTTTCTTT
>NA|TRBV13|16|many|TRBJ2-3
CASSLRGATFADTQYF
TGTGCCAGCAGCTTACGAGGGGCCACTTTCGCAGATACGCAGTATTTT
>NA|TRBV6-1|12|medium-sized|TRBJ2-7
CASSEADYEQYF
TGTGCCAGCAGTGAGGCAGACTACGAGCAGTACTTC
>TRBD2|TRBV7-2|16|NA|TRBJ2-5
CASSLRAGAAFGAQYF
TGTGCCAGCAGCTTACGAGCGGGAGCCGCCTTTGGGGCCCAGTACTTC
>NA|TRBV30|13|many|TRBJ2-2
CAWETRGHGELFF
TGTGCCTGGGAGACTAGAGGGCACGGGGAGCTGTTTTTT
>TRBD2|TRBV11-2|14|few|TRBJ2-1
CASSPRRGNNDQFF
TGTGCCAGCAGCCCGAGGCGGGGGAACAATGATCAGTTCTTC
>NA|TRBV20-1|12|medium-sized|TRBJ2-7
CSAWESSYEQYF
TGCAGTGCTTGGGAAAGCTCCTACGAGCAGTACTTC
>NA|TRBV20-1|11|many|TRBJ2-1
CSATRATEQFF
TGCAGTGCCACCCGAGCCACTGAGCAGTTCTTC
>TRBD2|TRBV7-6|15|NA|TRBJ2-1
CASSCMTSGSDAQFF
TGTGCCAGCAGCTGTATGACTAGCGGGAGTGATGCGCAGTTCTTC
>NA|TRBV28|13|many|TRBJ2-7
CASSSGVFGEQYF
TGTGCCAGCAGTTCCGGGGTCTTTGGCGAGCAGTACTTC
>NA|TRBV11-1|15|NA|TRBJ2-1
CASSLALGIYNEQFF
TGTGCCAGCAGCTTAGCGTTAGGTATCTACAATGAGCAGTTCTTC
>NA|TRBV4-1|16|many|TRBJ1-5
CASSQGGAAGLEPQHF
TGCGCCAGCAGCCAAGGGGGGGCAGCGGGACTAGAGCCCCAGCATTTT
>NA|TRBV7-9|15|NA|TRBJ1-3
CASSLGGPIGNTIYF
TGTGCCAGCAGCCTAGGTGGCCCCATAGGGAACACCATATATTTT
>TRBD1|TRBV28|17|medium-sized|TRBJ2-2
CASSLLTGTVKTGELFF
TGTGCCAGCAGTCTACTGACTGGGACAGTCAAGACCGGGGAGCTGTTTTTT
>NA|TRBV2|10|medium-sized|TRBJ2-7
CASRTYEQYF
TGTGCCAGCAGAACCTACGAGCAGTACTTC
>NA|TRBV11-1|15|NA|TRBJ2-3
CASILERIITDTQYF
TGTGCCAGCATCTTAGAACGGATTATCACAGATACGCAGTATTTT
>NA|TRBV20-1|14|few|TRBJ1-1
CSASVPGVNTEAFF
TGCAGTGCTAGTGTTCCGGGAGTGAACACTGAAGCTTTCTTT
>NA|TRBV6-1|14|many|TRBJ1-1
CANLKWTGINEAFF
TGTGCCAACCTAAAATGGACGGGGATCAATGAAGCTTTCTTT
>NA|TRBV28|12|many|TRBJ2-5
CASNNGRWTQYF
TGTGCCAGCAACAACGGGAGATGGACCCAGTACTTC
>TRBD2|TRBV9|16|NA|TRBJ2-2
CASSVASGANTGELFF
TGTGCCAGCAGCGTAGCTAGCGGAGCGAACACCGGGGAGCTGTTTTTT